This passage covers 30 T cell receptor beta chains from one sample sequenced in a study of blood T cell repertoires in COVID-19. Profiling relied on immunoSEQ multiplex PCR, and the TCRdb table lists in-frame clones only, not all of them. The repertoire consists of about 50,000 clones, with around 90% occurring once and the leading ten covering over 7.5%. Sequenced: peripheral blood. The origin of the receptors is a man between 50 and 59 years old with active COVID-19.

J is TRBJ2-5 and V is TRBV3-1 (or the pseudogene TRBV3-2); 16 bases align to TRBD2. CDR3 length: 18 residues. J gave up 5 bases and V 1 base, and 7 bases lay outside the gene matches. Germline V lookup: CDR1 LGHDT, CDR2 YNNKEL (reference sequence). CDR3 in amino acids: CASSQASGTSGRGETQYF. For the CDR3, the DNA is TGTGCCAGCAGCCAAGCCTCCGGGACTAGCGGGAGGGGGGAGACCCAGTACTTC.

The chain couples TRBV30 to TRBJ2-3; maybe TRBD2 (6 bases). Germline CDR1 and CDR2: GTSNPN and SVGIG (reference sequence). CDR3 size: 16 residues. The ends were cut back, 0 bases at V and 2 bases at J, with 15 bases in the middle. The CDR3 loop is CAWSVGGGWVTDTQYF. The CDR3 DNA reads TGTGCCTGGAGTGTGGGAGGCGGTTGGGTCACAGATACGCAGTATTTT.

The chain employs TRBV11-2 and TRBJ1-2; 8 positions agree with TRBD1. The CDR3 runs 13 residues. Looked up from germline, CDR1 is SGHAT and CDR2 is FQNNGV. V trimming: 4 bases; J trimming: 5 bases; junction bases outside the gene matches: 3. CDR3 nucleotides: TGTGCCAGCAGCTCACAGGGGGAGTATGGCTACACCTTC. The encoded protein is CASSSQGEYGYTF.

This clone was observed once. V usage is TRBV5-8 and J usage is TRBJ1-5; TRBD1 is a possible D gene (6 bases). The V and J ends lost 1 base and 2 bases respectively, with 19 bases between them. Germline assignment: CDR1 SGHTS and CDR2 YDEGEE. This CDR3 region has 18 residues. This CDR3 is CASSLKGKGVWGNQPQHF. The CDR3 DNA follows: TGTGCCAGCAGCTTGAAGGGGAAGGGGGTTTGGGGCAATCAGCCCCAGCATTTT.

The genes are TRBV30 and TRBJ1-6; possibly TRBD1 for D (6 bases). Germline CDR1 and CDR2: GTSNPN and SVGIG (reference sequence). V was clipped by 0 bases and J by 7 bases, with 13 bases between them. This CDR3 is 15 amino acids long. CDR3 DNA sequence: TGTGCCTGGAGTGTACGGGGGGCTTGGAATTCACCCCTCCACTTT. Translating it yields CAWSVRGAWNSPLHF.

CDR3 loop: CASSLVGAFYGYTF. CDR3 bases: TGTGCCAGCAGCTTGGTAGGGGCGTTCTATGGCTACACCTTC. The chain combines TRBV5-5 with TRBJ1-2; TRBD1 is a possible D gene (5 bases). This CDR3 is built from 14 residues. Germline V gene data show CDR1 as SGHKS and CDR2 as YYEKEE (reference sequence). V gave up 0 bases and J gave up 4 bases, with 10 bases separating them.

Concerning this clone: This is likely an artifact of a read error, given a far larger clone one base away. In the same sample, other DNA sequences code for this CDR3. The chain has TRBV5-1 and TRBJ1-2, with D perhaps TRBD1 (5 bases). V was trimmed by 5 bases and J by 4 bases, leaving 12 bases between them. Germline CDR1 and CDR2: SGHRS and YFSETQ. CDR3 size: 13 residues. In nucleotides, the CDR3 is TGCGCCAGCAGGTCGGGGGGGGGCTATGGCTACACCTTC. Its protein is CASRSGGGYGYTF.

This chain links TRBV7-9 with TRBJ2-5, with TRBD2 matching 8 bases. V shed 8 bases and J 1 base; nucleotides not matched to a gene: 3. This CDR3 is built from 13 residues. Germline loops: CDR1 SEHNR, CDR2 FQNEAQ (reference sequence). Here the CDR3 DNA reads TGTGCCAGCGTACGGGGGGGCCAAGAGACCCAGTACTTC. Residues: CASVRGGQETQYF.

The V and J genes are TRBV3-1 (or the pseudogene TRBV3-2) and TRBJ2-7; TRBD2 might be the D (5 bases). Germline V gene sequence: CDR1 LGHDT, CDR2 YNNKEL (reference sequence). This CDR3 is 14 amino acids long. Trimming took 1 base from V and 6 from J, leaving 13 bases between them. The DNA of the CDR3 is TGTGCCAGCAGCCAAGGCCCTACCGCGGGCGAGCAGTACTTC. It translates to CASSQGPTAGEQYF.

The chain recombines TRBV5-1 with TRBJ2-1, with D perhaps TRBD2 (6 bases). Trimming took off 3 bases at V and 5 bases at J, with 6 bases between the two ends. The CDR3 spans 12 residues. Germline CDR1 and CDR2: SGHRS and YFSETQ. The DNA of the CDR3 is TGCGCCAGCAGCTGGGAGGACAATGAGCAGTTCTTC. Its translation: CASSWEDNEQFF.

V is TRBV5-1 and J is TRBJ2-2, with 7 bases matching TRBD1. V lost 3 bases to trimming and J lost 0 bases; unmatched junction nucleotides: 2. Germline CDR1 reads SGHRS; CDR2 reads YFSETQ. The CDR3 has 15 amino acids. Here the CDR3 reads CASSWDSTNTGELFF. The CDR3 DNA sequence: TGCGCCAGCAGCTGGGACAGTACGAACACCGGGGAGCTGTTTTTT.

The chain couples TRBV9 to TRBJ2-3; TRBD2 agrees at 9 bases. From germline, CDR1 is SGDLS and CDR2 YYNGEE. The CDR3 runs to 15 residues. Trimming took 0 bases from V and 2 from J; bases not matched to a gene: 1. The CDR3 DNA reads as TGTGCCAGCAGCGTAGGCGGGAGGGCCACAGATACGCAGTATTTT. Its translation: CASSVGGRATDTQYF.

This clone has a handful of counts. The genes are TRBV4-1 and TRBJ1-6; D gene uncertain. CDR3 length: 13 residues. V was shortened by 7 bases and J by 7 bases, with 11 bases between the two germline ends. Germline V gene lookup returns CDR1 MGHRA and CDR2 YSYEKL. CDR3 protein: CASTSVGNSPLHF. CDR3 nucleotide sequence: TGCGCCAGCACCTCAGTGGGCAATTCACCCCTCCACTTT.

The J gene is TRBJ1-5, the V gene TRBV28; the match to TRBD1 covers 7 bases. The trim removed 6 bases at V and 4 bases at J, leaving 9 bases unmatched. Germline values: CDR1 MDHEN, CDR2 SYDVKM. The CDR3 has 15 residues. CDR3 region: CASSPRSQGNQPQHF. CDR3 nucleotide sequence: TGTGCCAGCAGCCCCCGCTCACAGGGGAATCAGCCCCAGCATTTT. The full variable domain, completed using reference TRBV28 and TRBJ1-5, is DVKVTQSSRYLVKRTGEKVFLECVQDMDHENMFWYRQDPGLGLRLIYFSYDVKMKEKGDIPEGYSVSREKKERFSLILESASTNQTSMYLCASSPRSQGNQPQHFGDGTRLSIL.

Only one count was recorded for this clone. The chain recombines TRBV7-9 with TRBJ2-3; 7 bases are a match to TRBD1. J was trimmed by 4 bases and V by 2 bases; bases with no gene match: 6. Per the germline V gene, CDR1 is SEHNR and CDR2 is FQNEAQ (reference sequence). CDR3 size: 15 residues. This CDR3 is CASSLNSQGADTQYF. CDR3 DNA: TGTGCCAGCAGCTTAAATTCCCAGGGGGCAGATACGCAGTATTTT. Full variable domain (missing parts from reference TRBV7-9 and TRBJ2-3): DTGVSQNPRHKITKRGQNVTFRCDPISEHNRLYWYRQTLGQGPEFLTYFQNEAQLEKSRLLSDRFSAERPKGSFSTLEIQRTEQGDSAMYLCASSLNSQGADTQYFGPGTRLTVL.

In DNA, the CDR3 is TGCGCCAGCAGCCAAGCGACAGGATATAACTATGGCTACACCTTC. Translation gives CASSQATGYNYGYTF. The chain uses TRBV4-3 and TRBJ1-2; maybe TRBD1 (6 bases). V gave up 1 base and J gave up 1 base, with 10 bases separating them. The CDR3 spans 15 residues. Germline CDR1 LGHNA, CDR2 YSLEER.

This clone was recorded only once. The chain recombines TRBV7-2 with TRBJ1-1, with D possibly matching TRBD1 (6 bases). The V and J ends lost 3 bases and 7 bases respectively, with 12 bases between them. The V gene's germline CDR1 is SGHTA and CDR2 FQGNSA. The CDR3 is 13 residues long. CDR3 residues: CASSLQGRHEAFF. As DNA, the CDR3 is TGTGCCAGCAGCTTGCAGGGGAGACATGAAGCTTTCTTT.

This clone was counted only a few times. The rearrangement joins TRBV5-5 to TRBJ1-2; D is unclear. The CDR3 is 13 residues long. The germline V gene encodes CDR1 SGHKS and CDR2 YYEKEE (reference sequence). Trimming shortened V by 0 bases and J by 4 bases, and 7 bases separated the two germline ends. The CDR3 sequence is CASSLVRSYGYTF. In DNA, the CDR3 is TGTGCCAGCAGCTTGGTTCGCAGCTATGGCTACACCTTC.

This chain joins TRBV9 and TRBJ2-7, with 7 bases lining up with TRBD1. The length of the CDR3 is 17 residues. From germline, CDR1 is SGDLS and CDR2 YYNGEE. The ends lost 0 bases at V and 0 bases at J; junction bases unmatched: 9. The CDR3 here is CASSVGSDRARSYEQYF. The DNA of the CDR3 is TGTGCCAGCAGCGTAGGTTCCGACAGGGCCCGCTCCTACGAGCAGTACTTC.

V usage is TRBV19 and J usage is TRBJ1-4; maybe TRBD1 (6 bases). The CDR3 is made up of 15 amino acids. Trimming left V 3 bases short and J 0 bases short, with 8 bases between. Germline CDR1 is LNHDA and CDR2 is SQIVND (reference sequence). The CDR3 here is CASSIGTTTNEKLFF. In DNA, the CDR3 is TGTGCCAGTAGTATCGGGACAACAACTAATGAAAAACTGTTTTTT.

This clone has a handful of counts. This chain links TRBV4-1 with TRBJ1-2, with TRBD1 identical over 8 bases. CDR3 length: 16 residues. V shed 2 bases, J shed 0 bases, and the junction held 5 bases outside the gene matches. Germline assignment: CDR1 MGHRA and CDR2 YSYEKL. In DNA, the CDR3 is TGCGCCAGCAGCCAAAGGACAGGGCCCGCTAACTATGGCTACACCTTC. It codes for CASSQRTGPANYGYTF.

The table lists this clone with a count of one. The CDR3 protein is CSVVEGARGGELFF. The CDR3 coding sequence is TGCAGCGTTGTGGAGGGAGCGAGGGGTGGGGAGCTGTTTTTT. The chain employs TRBV29-1 and TRBJ2-2, with a weak D call TRBD2 (6 bases). V lost 4 bases to trimming and J lost 8 bases, with 17 bases between them. The CDR3 runs 14 residues. Looked up from germline, CDR1 is SQVTM and CDR2 is ANQGSEA.

The chain carries TRBV3-1 (or the pseudogene TRBV3-2) and TRBJ1-2, with 7 nucleotides matching TRBD1. This CDR3 is 14 amino acids long. V lost 1 base, J lost 8 bases, and 7 bases stayed unmatched. CDR1 is LGHDT, CDR2 YNNKEL, per germline (reference sequence). This CDR3 reads CASSQAGTARGYTF. The CDR3 DNA reads TGTGCCAGCAGCCAAGCAGGGACAGCCCGAGGCTACACCTTC.

This clone was observed a handful of times. This chain connects TRBV14 to TRBJ2-5; tentatively, D is TRBD2 (6 bases). The CDR3 consists of 13 residues. Germline V gene sequence: CDR1 SGHDN, CDR2 FVKESK. V was clipped by 4 bases and J by 9 bases, with 15 bases between them. The CDR3 region has the DNA TGTGCCAGCAGCCGAAGGGACTGGGGGGCCCAGTACTTC. As protein: CASSRRDWGAQYF.

This chain's CDR3 is CASSEVTGDYGYTF. CDR3 DNA: TGTGCCAGCAGTGAAGTTACAGGCGACTATGGCTACACCTTC. The V gene is TRBV6-1, the J gene TRBJ1-2; a weak D match, TRBD1 (5 bases). From germline, CDR1 is MNHNS and CDR2 SASEGT. The germline V and J ends were trimmed by 1 base and 3 bases, with 9 bases remaining between them. The CDR3 contains 14 residues.

The CDR3 DNA follows: TGTGCCAGCAGCTCATGGAGGACTAGAGACGAGCAGTACTTC. It translates to CASSSWRTRDEQYF. V and J are TRBV7-8 and TRBJ2-7; 7 positions match TRBD2. Trimming removed 4 bases from V and 5 bases from J; junction bases left unmatched: 8. Germline V lookup: CDR1 SGHVS, CDR2 FQNEAQ. The CDR3 contains 14 residues.

This chain uses TRBV5-4 with TRBJ2-7, with TRBD2 matching over 9 bases. The trim removed 4 bases at V and 3 bases at J, leaving 11 bases unmatched. From germline, CDR1 is SGHNT and CDR2 YYREEE (reference sequence). The CDR3 has 16 residues. CDR3 region: CASSPASGVRSYEQYF. The CDR3 nucleotides are TGTGCCAGCAGCCCAGCTAGCGGGGTAAGAAGCTACGAGCAGTACTTC.

The V and J genes are TRBV4-2 and TRBJ2-2; tentatively, D is TRBD1 (5 bases). The CDR3 is made up of 14 amino acids. Germline V CDR1 and CDR2: LGHNA, YNFKEQ. V was cut by 0 bases and J by 7 bases, with 9 bases left in between. The DNA for the CDR3 is TGTGCCAGCAGCCAAGAACCCGACAGCGGGGAGCTGTTTTTT. Protein sequence: CASSQEPDSGELFF.

This clone appeared a single time. The J gene is TRBJ2-7, the V gene TRBV18; TRBD2 agrees at 8 bases. Germline CDR1 KGHSH, CDR2 LQKENI. The CDR3 extends over 16 amino acids. With 3 bases clipped from V and 2 bases from J, the junction kept 9 bases outside the gene matches. The CDR3, as DNA: TGTGCCAGCTCACCCTCCGCGGGGGGAGGGGCCTACGAGCAGTACTTC. Amino acids: CASSPSAGGGAYEQYF. Variable domain in full (rest from reference TRBV18 and TRBJ2-7): NAGVMQNPRHLVRRRGQEARLRCSPMKGHSHVYWYRQLPEEGLKFMVYLQKENIIDESGMPKERFSAEFPKEGPSILRIQQVVRGDSAAYFCASSPSAGGGAYEQYFGPGTRLTVT.

The V gene is TRBV29-1, the J gene TRBJ1-1; TRBD1 might be the D (6 bases). CDR3 length equals 11 residues. With 5 bases removed from V and 8 bases from J, the gap between germline ends came to 12 bases. From germline, CDR1 is SQVTM and CDR2 ANQGSEA. CDR3 amino acids: CSVQKTGEAFF. CDR3 coding DNA: TGCAGCGTTCAAAAGACAGGCGAAGCTTTCTTT.